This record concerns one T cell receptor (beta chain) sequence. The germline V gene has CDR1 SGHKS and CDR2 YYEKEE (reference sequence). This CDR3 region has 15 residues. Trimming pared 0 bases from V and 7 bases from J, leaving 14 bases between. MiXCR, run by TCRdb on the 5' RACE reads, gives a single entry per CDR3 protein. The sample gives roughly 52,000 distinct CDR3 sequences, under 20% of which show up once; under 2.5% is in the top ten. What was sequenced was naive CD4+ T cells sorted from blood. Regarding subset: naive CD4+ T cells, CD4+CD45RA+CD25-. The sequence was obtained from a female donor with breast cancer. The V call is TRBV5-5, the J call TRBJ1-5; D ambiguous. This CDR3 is CASSLASGLGQPQHF. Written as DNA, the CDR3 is TGTGCCAGCAGCTTGGCCAGCGGGCTTGGGCAGCCCCAGCATTTT.